These 2 T cell receptor beta chains originate from one sample sequenced in a study of identifying expanded T cells in peripheral blood. Only in-frame clones appear in the TCRdb table, and some are missing; sequencing was by immunoSEQ multiplex PCR. The table records 91,000 or so clones, 85% to 90% of them present only once. Sequencing was done on a sample of blood. The receptors come from a person aged 18 to 70 in good health.

The chain is built from TRBV30 and TRBJ1-4, with 7 bases fitting TRBD1. V gave up 5 bases and J gave up 12 bases; unmatched junction bases: 9. This CDR3 region has 12 residues. The germline V gene has CDR1 GTSNPN and CDR2 SVGIG (reference sequence). CDR3 DNA sequence: TGTGCCTGGCGTGGCCGCCAGGGGGAACTGTTTTTT. This gives the protein CAWRGRQGELFF.

V is TRBV6-1 and J is TRBJ1-2, with 8 bases aligning to TRBD1. The CDR3 extends over 15 amino acids. The ends lost 7 bases at V and 3 bases at J; junction bases unmatched: 10. Germline V CDR1 and CDR2: MNHNS, SASEGT. DNA of the CDR3: TGTGCCAGCAAACTCGAGGACAGGGACTACTATGGCTACACCTTC. It specifies CASKLEDRDYYGYTF.